The 2 T cell receptor beta chains in this list originate from one sample, sequenced in a study of cytomegalovirus exposure and HLA in healthy donors. PCR primers comprised 60 Vbeta and 13 Jbeta primers. Here immunoSEQ multiplex PCR was the method, and the copy in TCRdb shows in-frame clones only, minus some. This sample yields approximately 100,000 clones, of which about 80% are seen a single time; roughly 4.9% belongs to the top ten. The sample consisted of PBMCs. These receptors were collected from a female donor in good health and CMV-seropositive.

V usage is TRBV4-3 and J usage is TRBJ1-3; D gene unclear. The CDR3 totals 16 residues. V gave up 0 bases and J gave up 0 bases, with 9 bases separating them. Germline loops: CDR1 LGHNA, CDR2 YSLEER. The CDR3 DNA sequence: TGCGCCAGCAGCCAAGATTCGAGAGCCTCTGGAAACACCATATATTTT. Encoded protein: CASSQDSRASGNTIYF.

V and J are TRBV2 and TRBJ1-4; D possibly corresponds to TRBD1 (6 bases). Germline V gene data show CDR1 as SNHLY and CDR2 as FYNNEI. This CDR3 spans 15 amino acids. Trimming left V 7 bases short and J 5 bases short, with 17 bases between. CDR3 coding DNA: TGTGCCAGCACCTTGGGGGGGGCAGGCAATGAAAAACTGTTTTTT. Translating gives CASTLGGAGNEKLFF.